This is a list of T cell receptor beta chains from one sample in a study of blood T cell repertoires in COVID-19. The method was immunoSEQ multiplex PCR; TCRdb's version includes in-frame clones alone and lacks a portion of them. This sample yields 140,000 to 150,000 clones, of which 70% to 90% are seen a single time; 2% to 3% belongs to the top ten. Sequencing was performed on peripheral blood. Receptor source: a human donor with acute or convalescent COVID-19. The donor label of this sample is uncertain. Each CDR3 is given with its conserved first and last residue. A D gene is named only where the DNA matches it firmly. Clone size, where shown, is once, few, many, or a class for clones that have expanded.

d_gene: NA
j_gene: TRBJ1-2
v_gene: TRBV5-3
abundance: NA
CDR3aa: CARSLEGGSEGANYGYTF
CDR3nt: TGTGCCAGAAGCTTGGAGGGTGGGTCCGAAGGGGCTAACTATGGCTACACCTTC

d_gene: NA
j_gene: TRBJ2-3
v_gene: TRBV14
abundance: NA
CDR3aa: CASSQLALSSTDTQYF
CDR3nt: TGTGCCAGCAGTCAGCTAGCCCTGTCTAGCACAGATACGCAGTATTTT

d_gene: NA
j_gene: TRBJ1-1
v_gene: TRBV2
abundance: few
CDR3aa: CASRKHTQGNTEAFF
CDR3nt: TGTGCCAGCAGGAAACACACCCAGGGGAACACTGAAGCTTTCTTT

d_gene: TRBD2
j_gene: TRBJ2-1
v_gene: TRBV5-6
abundance: NA
CDR3aa: CASSYGLAGSYNEQFF
CDR3nt: TGTGCCAGCAGTTACGGACTAGCGGGATCCTACAATGAGCAGTTCTTC

d_gene: TRBD2
j_gene: TRBJ2-7
v_gene: TRBV5-6
abundance: NA
CDR3aa: CASSSLAGGPYEQYF
CDR3nt: TGTGCCAGCAGCAGCCTAGCGGGAGGCCCCTACGAGCAGTACTTC

d_gene: TRBD1
j_gene: TRBJ1-2
v_gene: TRBV7-9
abundance: NA
CDR3aa: CASSDTDRGDYGYTF
CDR3nt: TGTGCCAGCAGCGATACGGACAGGGGTGACTATGGCTACACCTTC

d_gene: TRBD1
j_gene: TRBJ2-1
v_gene: TRBV4-3
abundance: NA
CDR3aa: CASSQGQGAPEQFF
CDR3nt: TGCGCCAGCAGCCAGGGACAGGGGGCTCCTGAGCAGTTCTTC

d_gene: NA
j_gene: TRBJ1-1
v_gene: TRBV19
abundance: NA
CDR3aa: CASSFGGGRVTEAFF
CDR3nt: TGTGCCAGTAGCTTCGGAGGAGGGCGTGTAACTGAAGCTTTCTTT

d_gene: NA
j_gene: TRBJ1-2
v_gene: TRBV21-1
abundance: NA
CDR3aa: CASSNIRRDKGSVRYGYTF
CDR3nt: TGTGCCAGCAGCAATATTCGTCGGGATAAGGGATCGGTGCGATATGGCTACACCTTC

d_gene: NA
j_gene: TRBJ1-5
v_gene: TRBV4-3
abundance: NA
CDR3aa: CASSQEWGGGAYSNQPQHF
CDR3nt: TGCGCCAGCAGCCAAGAATGGGGTGGGGGGGCCTATAGCAATCAGCCCCAGCATTTT

d_gene: NA
j_gene: TRBJ2-6
v_gene: TRBV6-4
abundance: NA
CDR3aa: CASSADSGANVLTF
CDR3nt: TGTGCCAGCAGCGCCGATAGTGGGGCCAACGTCCTGACTTTC

d_gene: NA
j_gene: TRBJ1-1
v_gene: TRBV19
abundance: NA
CDR3aa: CASITDRRTEAFF
CDR3nt: TGTGCCAGTATCACAGACAGGCGGACTGAAGCTTTCTTT

d_gene: TRBD1
j_gene: TRBJ1-2
v_gene: TRBV29-1
abundance: NA
CDR3aa: CSVEDGQAANYGYTF
CDR3nt: TGCAGCGTTGAAGATGGACAGGCCGCTAACTATGGCTACACCTTC

d_gene: NA
j_gene: TRBJ1-1
v_gene: TRBV7-3
abundance: NA
CDR3aa: CASSPRGGTNTEAFF
CDR3nt: TGTGCCAGCAGCCCCCGGGGAGGAACGAACACTGAAGCTTTCTTT

d_gene: TRBD1
j_gene: TRBJ1-1
v_gene: TRBV7-9
abundance: few
CDR3aa: CASSRLRDRAMNTEAFF
CDR3nt: TGTGCCAGCAGCCGTCTCCGGGACAGGGCTATGAACACTGAAGCTTTCTTT

d_gene: NA
j_gene: TRBJ1-5
v_gene: TRBV6-1
abundance: NA
CDR3aa: CASSENRVLSNQPQHF
CDR3nt: TGTGCCAGCAGTGAAAATCGGGTCCTCTCCAATCAGCCCCAGCATTTT

d_gene: NA
j_gene: TRBJ2-3
v_gene: TRBV6-5
abundance: NA
CDR3aa: CANLELPDTQYF
CDR3nt: TGTGCCAACCTGGAGTTGCCAGATACGCAGTATTTT

d_gene: TRBD2
j_gene: TRBJ2-5
v_gene: TRBV7-3
abundance: once
CDR3aa: CASSLGTTETQYF
CDR3nt: TGTGCCAGCAGCTTAGGGACTACAGAGACCCAGTACTTC

d_gene: NA
j_gene: TRBJ2-2
v_gene: TRBV28
abundance: NA
CDR3aa: CASIIQGGGELFF
CDR3nt: TGTGCCAGCATCATTCAGGGTGGGGGGGAGCTGTTTTTT

d_gene: TRBD1
j_gene: TRBJ2-3
v_gene: TRBV5-5
abundance: NA
CDR3aa: CASSGTGGKTDTQYF
CDR3nt: TGTGCCAGCAGCGGGACAGGGGGCAAGACAGATACGCAGTATTTT

d_gene: NA
j_gene: TRBJ1-2
v_gene: TRBV30
abundance: NA
CDR3aa: CAWSDDRNFNYGYTF
CDR3nt: TGTGCCTGGAGTGACGACAGGAACTTCAACTATGGCTACACCTTC

d_gene: NA
j_gene: TRBJ2-2
v_gene: TRBV6-5
abundance: NA
CDR3aa: CASNRGQKNTGELFF
CDR3nt: TGTGCCAGCAACCGGGGACAAAAGAACACCGGGGAGCTGTTTTTT

d_gene: TRBD1
j_gene: TRBJ2-1
v_gene: TRBV29-1
abundance: NA
CDR3aa: CSVEGDRDNEQFF
CDR3nt: TGCAGCGTTGAGGGGGACAGGGACAATGAGCAGTTCTTC